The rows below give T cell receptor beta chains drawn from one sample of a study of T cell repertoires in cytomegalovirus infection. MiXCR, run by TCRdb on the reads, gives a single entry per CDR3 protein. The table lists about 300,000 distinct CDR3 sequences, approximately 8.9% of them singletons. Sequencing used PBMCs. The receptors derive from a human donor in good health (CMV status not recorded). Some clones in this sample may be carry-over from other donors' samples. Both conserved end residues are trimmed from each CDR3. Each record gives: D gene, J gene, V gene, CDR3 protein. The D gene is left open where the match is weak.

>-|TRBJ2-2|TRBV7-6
ASSLRWGAGELF
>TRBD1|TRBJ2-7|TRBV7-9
ASSPPGTGAIEQY
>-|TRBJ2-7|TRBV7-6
ASSRTGYEQY
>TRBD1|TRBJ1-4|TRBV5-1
ASSLDVTGANEKLF
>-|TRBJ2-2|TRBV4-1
ASSQEVGSRWGTGELF
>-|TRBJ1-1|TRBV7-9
ASSFYRDGGTEAF
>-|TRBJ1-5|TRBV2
ASSERGLTNQPQH
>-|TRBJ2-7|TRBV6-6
ASSYGDGIYEQY
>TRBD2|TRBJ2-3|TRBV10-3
AISLSGGSTDTQY
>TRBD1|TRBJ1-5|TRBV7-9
ASSKTGENQPQH
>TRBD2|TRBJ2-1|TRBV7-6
ASSLEDSGGAGYEQF
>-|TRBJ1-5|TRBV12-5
ASGPLGSLGNQPQH
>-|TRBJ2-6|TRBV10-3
ATADQASGANVLT
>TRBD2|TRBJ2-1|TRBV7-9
ASSLAMGRGGDEQF
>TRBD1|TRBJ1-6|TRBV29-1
SVLDRESNSPLH
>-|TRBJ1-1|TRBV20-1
SANSGGGDTEAF
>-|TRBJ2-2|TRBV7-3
ASSSPGGRLGTGELF
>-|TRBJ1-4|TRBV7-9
ASSPRVLSNEKLF
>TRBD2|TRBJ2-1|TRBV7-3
ASKIAGKYNEQF
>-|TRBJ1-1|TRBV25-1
ASSESWGQAEAF
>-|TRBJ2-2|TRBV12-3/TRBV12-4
ASRGQYPPYTGELF
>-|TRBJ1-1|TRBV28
ATPRGRNTEAF
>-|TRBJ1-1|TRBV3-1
ASSQRDFGAF
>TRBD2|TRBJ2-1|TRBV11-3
ASSLVAGGHYNEQF
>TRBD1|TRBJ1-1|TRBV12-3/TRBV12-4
ASTRTGGLGTEAF
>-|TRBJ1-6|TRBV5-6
ASSLALHSLSPLH
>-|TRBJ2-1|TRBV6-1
ASRNRVLEQF
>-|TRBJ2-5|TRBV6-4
ASRRRETQY
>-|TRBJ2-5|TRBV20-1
SARDPRAEETQY
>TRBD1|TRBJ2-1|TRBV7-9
ASSPRTGTPYNEQF